The 14 T cell receptor beta chains reported below all come from one sample, sequenced in a study of blood T cell repertoires in COVID-19. Produced via immunoSEQ multiplex PCR; TCRdb's table is partial and in-frame only. The table has about 150,000 clones, roughly 82% seen once. The specimen was peripheral blood. These receptors were obtained from a human donor with acute or convalescent COVID-19. The donor label of this sample is uncertain.

This clone was recorded once. This rearrangement joins TRBV5-4 to TRBJ2-7; 8 bases line up with TRBD1. This CDR3 comprises 15 residues. CDR1 is SGHNT, CDR2 YYREEE, per germline (reference sequence). Trimming took 4 bases from V and 6 from J; bases not matched to a gene: 12. CDR3 bases: TGTGCCAGCAGCCGGACAGGGTGGGAGATCTCCGAGCAGTACTTC. Protein: CASSRTGWEISEQYF.

This chain uses TRBV19 with TRBJ1-4; 7 bases agree with TRBD1. CDR1 LNHDA and CDR2 SQIVND come from the germline V gene (reference sequence). J lost 8 bases, V lost 6 bases, and 18 bases had no gene match. The CDR3 length is 17 residues. In DNA, the CDR3 is TGTGCCAGTAGCGCGTCACAGGGGAAAGGATATTGGGAAAAACTGTTTTTT. This codes for CASSASQGKGYWEKLFF. The full variable domain, with the rest looked up from reference TRBV19 and TRBJ1-4, is DGGITQSPKYLFRKEGQNVTLSCEQNLNHDAMYWYRQDPGQGLRLIYYSQIVNDFQKGDIAEGYSVSREKKESFPLTVTSAQKNPTAFYLCASSASQGKGYWEKLFFGSGTQLSVL.

The chain recombines TRBV5-4 with TRBJ1-2; D unresolved. This CDR3 has 13 amino acids. V lost 0 bases and J 4 bases, leaving 7 bases between the germline ends. Germline V gene sequence: CDR1 SGHNT, CDR2 YYREEE (reference sequence). The CDR3 is CASSLDHSYGYTF. In DNA, the CDR3 is TGTGCCAGCAGCTTGGACCACTCCTATGGCTACACCTTC.

In its sample, this clone was seen a few times. The chain links TRBV6-1 to TRBJ1-1; tentatively, D is TRBD1 (5 bases). Germline lookup yields CDR1 MNHNS and CDR2 SASEGT. The CDR3 loop spans 16 amino acids. V dropped 1 base and J dropped 1 base, with 13 bases sitting between them. The CDR3 region is CASSEGLGHKNTEAFF. CDR3 DNA sequence: TGTGCCAGCAGTGAAGGGCTAGGACACAAGAACACTGAAGCTTTCTTT.

This chain uses TRBV4-3 with TRBJ1-5; D unclear. From germline, CDR1 is LGHNA and CDR2 YSLEER. The V end lost 1 base, the J end lost 9 bases, and 10 bases lay between the germline ends. The CDR3 has 13 residues. The CDR3 sequence: CASSQVGGRPQHF. The CDR3 DNA reads TGCGCCAGCAGCCAAGTAGGAGGACGGCCCCAGCATTTT.

The V call is TRBV6-5, the J call TRBJ2-7, with 9 bases identical to TRBD2. V was pared by 2 bases and J by 3 bases, with 5 bases of the junction left unmatched. Germline V gene lookup returns CDR1 MNHEY and CDR2 SVGAGI. This CDR3 spans 15 amino acids. This chain's CDR3 is CASSYRSGRLYEQYF. The CDR3 nucleotides read TGTGCCAGCAGTTACAGAAGCGGGAGGCTCTACGAGCAGTACTTC.

This chain links TRBV11-2 with TRBJ1-1; perhaps TRBD1 as D (5 bases). The V gene's germline CDR1 is SGHAT and CDR2 FQNNGV. The CDR3 runs to 14 residues. The V gene lost 1 base and the J gene lost 0 bases, with 6 bases spanning the gap. The CDR3 DNA sequence: TGTGCCAGCAGCTTAGGCAGGGTGAACACTGAAGCTTTCTTT. Protein product: CASSLGRVNTEAFF. Combining the CDR3 with reference TRBV11-2 and TRBJ1-1 gives the whole variable domain EAGVAQSPRYKIIEKRQSVAFWCNPISGHATLYWYQQILGQGPKLLIQFQNNGVVDDSQLPKDRFSAERLKGVDSTLKIQPAKLEDSAVYLCASSLGRVNTEAFFGQGTRLTVV.

This rearrangement joins TRBV18 to TRBJ1-1; TRBD1 might be the D (6 bases). CDR1 KGHSH and CDR2 LQKENI come from the germline V gene. Trimming shortened V by 6 bases and J by 0 bases, and 17 bases separated the two germline ends. The CDR3 has 16 amino acids. The CDR3 protein is CASSQGTGTMNTEAFF. DNA of the CDR3: TGTGCCAGCTCTCAGGGTACAGGGACTATGAACACTGAAGCTTTCTTT.

This clone was picked up a small number of times. The chain couples TRBV2 to TRBJ1-5; no firm D call. Trimming pared 6 bases from V and 1 base from J, leaving 7 bases between. CDR1 and CDR2 from the germline V gene are SNHLY and FYNNEI. The CDR3 has 13 residues. CDR3 region: CASSDGSNQPQHF. The CDR3 DNA is TGTGCCAGCAGCGACGGGAGCAATCAGCCCCAGCATTTT.

The genes are TRBV18 and TRBJ2-7; 7 positions agree with TRBD2. CDR3 length equals 14 residues. Losses at the gene ends were 6 bases for V and 6 bases for J; bases not matched to a gene: 11. Looked up from germline, CDR1 is KGHSH and CDR2 is LQKENI. CDR3 residues: CASSRGGGDGEQYF. In DNA, the CDR3 is TGTGCCAGCTCCCGCGGTGGGGGGGACGGCGAGCAGTACTTC. The full variable domain, completed using reference TRBV18 and TRBJ2-7, is NAGVMQNPRHLVRRRGQEARLRCSPMKGHSHVYWYRQLPEEGLKFMVYLQKENIIDESGMPKERFSAEFPKEGPSILRIQQVVRGDSAAYFCASSRGGGDGEQYFGPGTRLTVT.

The chain carries TRBV4-1 and TRBJ1-2; 7 nucleotides agree with TRBD1. With V trimmed by 3 bases and J by 2 bases, 3 bases remained unmatched. The CDR3 length is 14 residues. Germline V lookup: CDR1 MGHRA, CDR2 YSYEKL. As DNA, the CDR3 is TGCGCCAGCAGCCACGGACAGGACAACTATGGCTACACCTTC. Protein: CASSHGQDNYGYTF.

This clone appeared once. The chain carries TRBV5-4 and TRBJ2-5; no reliable D call. Germline V gene data show CDR1 as SGHNT and CDR2 as YYREEE (reference sequence). The V and J ends lost 0 bases and 2 bases respectively, with 8 bases between them. This CDR3 region has 14 residues. The CDR3 region has the DNA TGTGCCAGCAGCTTGGCCGGGTCTCAAGAGACCCAGTACTTC. This translates into CASSLAGSQETQYF.

V is TRBV3-1 (or the pseudogene TRBV3-2) and J is TRBJ1-2, with TRBD1 as a possible D gene (5 bases). Germline V gives CDR1 LGHDT, CDR2 YNNKEL (reference sequence). The ends were cut back, 4 bases at V and 1 base at J, with 19 bases in the middle. The CDR3 consists of 17 residues. The CDR3 region is CASSLRGLGPLNYGYTF. The CDR3 DNA follows: TGTGCCAGCAGCCTAAGGGGACTAGGGCCACTTAACTATGGCTACACCTTC.

The chain links TRBV2 to TRBJ1-3; D unresolved. The CDR3 sequence is 15 residues long. Germline lookup yields CDR1 SNHLY and CDR2 FYNNEI. V was shortened by 7 bases and J by 0 bases, with 13 bases between the two germline ends. As DNA, the CDR3 is TGTGCCAGCATTTACAGCACTTACTCTGGAAACACCATATATTTT. Protein: CASIYSTYSGNTIYF.